This T cell receptor (beta chain) is drawn from a study of CXCR3-negative and CXCR3-positive naive CD8 T cells. Overall study findings and caveats: Naive subsets had comparable surface CD5, so TRB CDR3 properties gauged TCR strength. In CXCR3-positive naive cells, the TRB CDR3s were more hydrophobic than in CXCR3-negative naive cells.

In preparing the TRB cDNA libraries, 5' RACE with UMI labels was used. TCRdb reworked the 5' RACE reads into one entry per CDR3 protein, no DNA. In total, the table holds tens of thousands of distinct CDR3 sequences. Turning to this clonotype: No antigen is known for it.

The CDR3 has 11 amino acids. Per the germline V gene, CDR1 is SGHTA and CDR2 is FQGNSA. The sequenced material came from naive CXCR3+ CD8+ T cells from blood. The subset denotes: CD45RO-CCR7+CD27+CD95- naive CD8+ T cells expressing CXCR3 (TNR3+). This chain links TRBV7-2 with TRBJ1-1; as DNA is missing, the TRBD1 call by TCRdb cannot be tested. This TCR was recovered from a human donor in good health. Some clones in this sample may be carry-over from other donors' samples. The CDR3 loop is CASSYGREAFF.